The sequence of this T cell receptor (beta chain) was determined in a study of CD8+ T cells in alopecia areata. Study as a whole: Dosing spanned 6 to 18 months on tofacitinib, then 6 months off drug. Study-wide results and limits: Amid tofacitinib therapy, many expanded lesional clones stayed present in scalp and blood.

In each case, RNA was isolated and then reverse transcribed into cDNA as the sequencing template. The table came from immunoSEQ multiplex PCR; TCRdb's copy has only in-frame clones and leaves some out. Of under 350,000 clones in the sample, about 62% were seen once. Treatment described: oral pan-JAK inhibitor, 5-10 mg twice daily. This CDR3 region has 15 residues. Germline V gene data show CDR1 as SGHTA and CDR2 as FQGNSA. V lost 3 bases and J lost 6; bases outside the gene matches: 8. On this clone: The antigen remains undetermined.

This specimen was CD4+ T cells sorted from blood, taken at week 24, from a patient treated with tofacitinib. This sequence joins TRBV7-2 and TRBJ2-1; 7 bases fit TRBD2. This sequence originates from a human donor with alopecia areata. The DNA of the CDR3 is TGTGCCAGCAGCTTGCCGGGACTAACAAGCAATGAGCAGTTCTTC. Protein product: CASSLPGLTSNEQFF.